The 22 T cell receptor beta chains in this list originate from one sample, sequenced in a study of T-cell reconstitution after alpha-beta-depleted transplantation in children. A TCRbeta library incorporating unique molecular identifiers was prepared. One entry per CDR3 protein, called by TCRdb with MiXCR from the PCR reads. The profile shows about 160,000 distinct CDR3 sequences, around 10% of them singletons. The sequencing used PBMCs, collected before TCRalphabeta/CD19-depleted stem cell transplant. These receptor sequences come from a boy aged 2 to 10 with acute myeloid leukemia, due to receive a stem cell transplant.

This clonotype has a handful of counts. The rearrangement uses TRBV10-3 and TRBJ1-1; D is unclear. CDR3 length equals 13 residues. Trimming stripped 2 bases from V and 2 bases from J, with 6 bases between. Germline V gene lookup returns CDR1 ENHRY and CDR2 SYGVKD. The CDR3 DNA reads TGTGCCATCAGTGAGAGTTTTAACACTGAAGCTTTCTTT. Translating gives CAISESFNTEAFF.

To note about this clonotype: This may be a read error, as it is one base from a much larger clone. No conserved phenylalanine or tryptophan ends this CDR3, so it is likely a read error. The chain combines TRBV20-1 with TRBJ1-1; maybe TRBD1 (6 bases). This CDR3 is 14 amino acids long. Per the germline V gene, CDR1 is DFQATT and CDR2 is SNEGSKA (reference sequence). V was shortened by 6 bases and J by 0 bases, with 14 bases between the two germline ends. In nucleotides, the CDR3 is TGCAGTGCCCCATGGGGGGCCATGAACACTGAAGCTTTCCTT. Its translation: CSAPWGAMNTEAFL.

Notes on this clonotype: Being one base from a much bigger clone, this may be a read error. This chain links TRBV12-3 or TRBV12-4 with TRBJ2-3, with no clear D. The CDR3 is made up of 13 amino acids. V was shortened by 4 bases and J by 5 bases, with 10 bases between the two germline ends. CDR3 nucleotide sequence: TGTGCCAGCAGTTCCGCCATGCGAGATACGCAGTATTTT. This sequence encodes CASSSAMRDTQYF.

This clonotype was detected ten times or more. The chain has TRBV20-1 and TRBJ2-1; 7 bases fit TRBD2. This CDR3 has 16 residues. The junction had 12 bases not matched to a gene; V was cut back by 0 bases and J by 7 bases. Germline CDR1 is DFQATT and CDR2 is SNEGSKA (reference sequence). The DNA for the CDR3 is TGCAGTGCTAGAGATAGGATGGCGGGAGAATTGAATGAGCAGTTCTTC. Translated: CSARDRMAGELNEQFF.

This clonotype occurred many times. J is TRBJ2-7 and V is TRBV7-9; 8 bases are a match to TRBD1. This CDR3 is built from 15 residues. The V gene end was trimmed by 5 bases and the J gene end by 3 bases; junction bases not matched to a gene: 9. The germline CDR1 and CDR2 sequences are SEHNR and FQNEAQ (reference sequence). This CDR3 reads CASSPRQGTNYEQYF. CDR3 nucleotides: TGTGCCAGCAGCCCTCGACAGGGGACCAACTACGAGCAGTACTTC. Combining the CDR3 with reference TRBV7-9 and TRBJ2-7 gives the whole variable domain DTGVSQNPRHKITKRGQNVTFRCDPISEHNRLYWYRQTLGQGPEFLTYFQNEAQLEKSRLLSDRFSAERPKGSFSTLEIQRTEQGDSAMYLCASSPRQGTNYEQYFGPGTRLTVT.

This clonotype was detected many times. The V gene is TRBV20-1, the J gene TRBJ2-1; D may be TRBD1 (5 bases). Trimming shortened V by 6 bases and J by 5 bases, and 14 bases separated the two germline ends. The CDR3 is made up of 13 amino acids. Germline V gene lookup returns CDR1 DFQATT and CDR2 SNEGSKA (reference sequence). The CDR3 DNA follows: TGCAGTGCCGGAAGGGGCAAGGACAATGAGCAGTTCTTC. Encoded protein: CSAGRGKDNEQFF.

This clonotype has a count of ten or more. V and J are TRBV2 and TRBJ2-3; D gene uncertain. Germline V gene sequence: CDR1 SNHLY, CDR2 FYNNEI. This CDR3 is 13 amino acids long. Trimming cost V 6 bases and J 1 base, with 8 bases left between them. CDR3 DNA sequence: TGTGCCAGCAGGGCTCAGGGCACAGATACGCAGTATTTT. This translates into CASRAQGTDTQYF.

This clonotype came up many times. This sequence joins TRBV5-6 and TRBJ2-2; TRBD2 matches 7 bases. CDR1 SGHDT and CDR2 YYEEEE come from the germline V gene. The CDR3 loop spans 15 amino acids. Germline trimming cut 4 bases from V and 6 bases from J; bases unmatched to any gene: 9. CDR3 sequence reads: CASSPAGRRAGELFF. The CDR3 DNA is TGTGCCAGCAGCCCAGCGGGGCGCAGGGCCGGGGAGCTGTTTTTT.

This clonotype was detected many times. The rearrangement links TRBV29-1 to TRBJ1-2, with TRBD1 matching over 9 bases. Trimming took 6 bases from V and 4 from J; bases not matched to a gene: 9. The CDR3 covers 14 residues. CDR1 and CDR2 (germline): SQVTM, ANQGSEA. In nucleotides, the CDR3 is TGCAGCGTGACCCCCGGGACAGGGATCTATGGCTACACCTTC. Translating it yields CSVTPGTGIYGYTF.

This clonotype was found many times. The chain combines TRBV15 with TRBJ2-7, with 7 bases matching TRBD1. The V segment lost 0 bases and the J segment 6 bases; nucleotides outside the gene matches: 5. The CDR3 has 14 amino acids. Germline assignment: CDR1 LNHNV and CDR2 YYDKDF (reference sequence). The chain's CDR3 is CATSRDDRALEQYV. In nucleotides, the CDR3 is TGTGCCACCAGCAGAGACGACAGGGCCCTCGAGCAGTACGTC.

This clonotype was recorded many times. The chain has TRBV5-4 and TRBJ2-1, with D uncertain. V was trimmed by 2 bases and J by 8 bases, leaving 14 bases between them. Germline V gives CDR1 SGHNT, CDR2 YYREEE (reference sequence). This CDR3 is built from 14 residues. The CDR3 protein is CASSLLLSRDEQFF. The CDR3 DNA sequence: TGTGCCAGCAGCTTACTTCTTTCACGCGATGAGCAGTTCTTC.

This clonotype has at least ten counts. The CDR3 spells CASSLEPGNQPQHF. As DNA, the CDR3 is TGCGCCAGCAGCTTAGAGCCGGGCAATCAGCCCCAGCATTTT. The gene calls are TRBV5-1 and TRBJ1-5; D unclear. The length of the CDR3 is 14 residues. Germline loops: CDR1 SGHRS, CDR2 YFSETQ. V lost 2 bases and J 2 bases, leaving 8 bases between the germline ends.

As concerns this clonotype: This clone may be a read error of a much larger clone one base away. The chain is built from TRBV11-3 and TRBJ2-1; TRBD2 matches at 7 bases. Germline trimming cut 5 bases from V and 8 bases from J; bases unmatched to any gene: 6. The CDR3 covers 13 residues. In germline, CDR1 is SGHNT, CDR2 YENEEA. The CDR3 bases are TGTGCCAGCAGCCTTGACAGCGGGGATGAGCAGTTCTTC. This sequence encodes CASSLDSGDEQFF.

Many counts were recorded for this clonotype. This chain connects TRBV29-1 to TRBJ1-6; no firm D call. The CDR3 consists of 15 residues. Trimming removed 4 bases at V and 3 bases at J, with 13 bases between. From germline, CDR1 is SQVTM and CDR2 ANQGSEA. The chain's CDR3 is CSVVRLTFYNSPLHF. The CDR3 DNA is TGCAGCGTTGTACGGCTAACCTTCTATAATTCACCCCTCCACTTT. Using reference TRBV29-1 and TRBJ1-6 for the parts outside the CDR3, the full variable domain is SAVISQKPSRDICQRGTSLTIQCQVDSQVTMMFWYRQQPGQSLTLIATANQGSEATYESGFVIDKFPISRPNLTFSTLTVSNMSPEDSSIYLCSVVRLTFYNSPLHFGNGTRLTVT.

J is TRBJ2-1 and V is TRBV2, with TRBD2 as a possible D gene (6 bases). CDR3 length equals 11 residues. V was clipped by 11 bases and J by 5 bases, with 10 bases between them. Germline-derived CDR1 and CDR2 are SNHLY and FYNNEI. CDR3 sequence: CALGGNNEQFF. CDR3 in DNA: TGTGCCCTCGGAGGGAACAATGAGCAGTTCTTC.

This clonotype was seen repeatedly, ten times or more. The rearrangement joins TRBV5-1 to TRBJ1-1; possible D gene TRBD1, 5 bases. The germline gives CDR1 SGHRS, CDR2 YFSETQ. Trimming took off 0 bases at V and 1 base at J, with 10 bases between the two ends. This CDR3 comprises 15 residues. This CDR3 is CASSLVWGWNTEAFF. CDR3 in DNA: TGCGCCAGCAGCTTGGTTTGGGGCTGGAACACTGAAGCTTTCTTT. Looking up the rest from reference TRBV5-1 and TRBJ1-1 gives the full variable domain: KAGVTQTPRYLIKTRGQQVTLSCSPISGHRSVSWYQQTPGQGLQFLFEYFSETQRNKGNFPGRFSGRQFSNSRSEMNVSTLELGDSALYLCASSLVWGWNTEAFFGQGTRLTVV.

Ten or more counts support this clonotype. V is TRBV20-1 and J is TRBJ1-2; 7 positions match TRBD1. CDR3 length equals 13 residues. V was pared by 6 bases and J by 1 base, with 5 bases of the junction left unmatched. Germline V gene data show CDR1 as DFQATT and CDR2 as SNEGSKA (reference sequence). This chain's CDR3 is CSADRASNYGYTF. The CDR3 bases are TGCAGTGCAGACAGGGCAAGTAACTATGGCTACACCTTC.

The sample holds many counts of this clonotype. The chain carries TRBV6-5 and TRBJ1-2, with D maybe TRBD1 (5 bases). Germline V gene data show CDR1 as MNHEY and CDR2 as SVGAGI. Trimming took off 8 bases at V and 4 bases at J, with 17 bases between the two ends. The length of the CDR3 is 14 residues. CDR3 in DNA: TGTGCCAGCCTGGGCTTACAGGAGCGCTATGGCTACACCTTC. This sequence encodes CASLGLQERYGYTF.

This clonotype has ten or more counts. CDR3 in amino acids: CASSEYSGQGNSPLHF. The CDR3 DNA reads TGTGCCAGCAGTGAATACTCGGGACAGGGTAATTCACCCCTCCACTTT. V and J are TRBV25-1 and TRBJ1-6; 9 nucleotides agree with TRBD1. V lost 0 bases and J lost 6; bases outside the gene matches: 3. The CDR3 extends over 16 amino acids. CDR1 MGHDK and CDR2 SYGVNS come from the germline V gene.

This clonotype has at least ten counts. This chain uses TRBV2 with TRBJ2-7; no firm D call. Trimming removed 0 bases at V and 5 bases at J, with 11 bases between. From germline, CDR1 is SNHLY and CDR2 FYNNEI. This CDR3 comprises 14 residues. The CDR3 loop is CASSEAPQSDEQYV. The CDR3 DNA sequence: TGTGCCAGCAGTGAAGCGCCACAGTCGGACGAGCAGTACGTC.

This clonotype was found a few times. V is TRBV11-1 and J is TRBJ2-1; D is uncertain. The length of the CDR3 is 13 residues. CDR1 and CDR2 from the germline V gene are SGHAT and FQDESV (reference sequence). V dropped 0 bases and J dropped 8 bases, with 8 bases sitting between them. The CDR3 DNA is TGTGCCAGCAGCTTAGCGCCTGGCGATGAGCAGTTCTTC. Its translation is CASSLAPGDEQFF. Based on the CDR3 plus reference TRBV11-1 and TRBJ2-1, the full variable domain is EAEVAQSPRYKITEKSQAVAFWCDPISGHATLYWYRQILGQGPELLVQFQDESVVDDSQLPKDRFSAERLKGVDSTLKIQPAELGDSAMYLCASSLAPGDEQFFGPGTRLTVL.

This clonotype was detected ten times or more. This chain joins TRBV5-5 and TRBJ1-2, with a possible D match to TRBD1 (6 bases). V lost 4 bases, J lost 5 bases, and 18 bases lay in between. CDR3 length: 15 residues. Germline CDR1 reads SGHKS; CDR2 reads YYEKEE (reference sequence). CDR3: CASSPGTQWRYGYTF. CDR3 in DNA: TGTGCCAGCAGCCCCGGGACACAATGGAGATATGGCTACACCTTC.